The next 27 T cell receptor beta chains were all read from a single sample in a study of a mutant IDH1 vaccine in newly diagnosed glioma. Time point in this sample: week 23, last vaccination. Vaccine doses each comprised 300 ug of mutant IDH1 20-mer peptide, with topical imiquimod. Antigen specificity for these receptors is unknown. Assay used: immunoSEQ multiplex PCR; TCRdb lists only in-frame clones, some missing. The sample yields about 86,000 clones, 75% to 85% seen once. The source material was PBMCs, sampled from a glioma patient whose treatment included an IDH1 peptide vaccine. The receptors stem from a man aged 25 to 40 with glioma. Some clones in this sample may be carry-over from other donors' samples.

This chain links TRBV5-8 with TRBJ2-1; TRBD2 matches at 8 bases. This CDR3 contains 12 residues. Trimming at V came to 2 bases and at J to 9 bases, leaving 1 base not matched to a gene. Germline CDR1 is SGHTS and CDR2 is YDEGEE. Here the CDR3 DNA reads TGTGCCAGCAGCTTCGGGGGGGGTGAGCAGTTCTTC. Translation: CASSFGGGEQFF.

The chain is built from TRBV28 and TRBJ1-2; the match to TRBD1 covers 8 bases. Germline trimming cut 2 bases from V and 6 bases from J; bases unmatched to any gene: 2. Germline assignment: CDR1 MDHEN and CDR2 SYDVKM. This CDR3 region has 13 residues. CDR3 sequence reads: CASSLQGANGYTF. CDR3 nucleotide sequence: TGTGCCAGCAGTTTACAGGGGGCTAATGGCTACACCTTC.

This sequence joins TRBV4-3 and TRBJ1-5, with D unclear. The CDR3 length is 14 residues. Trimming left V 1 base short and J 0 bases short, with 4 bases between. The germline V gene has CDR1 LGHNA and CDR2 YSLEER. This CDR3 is CASSQGHSNQPQHF. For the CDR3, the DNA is TGCGCCAGCAGCCAAGGACATAGCAATCAGCCCCAGCATTTT.

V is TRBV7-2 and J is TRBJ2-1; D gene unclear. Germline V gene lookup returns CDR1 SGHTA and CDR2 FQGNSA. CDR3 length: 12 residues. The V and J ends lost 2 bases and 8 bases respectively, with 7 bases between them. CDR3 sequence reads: CASSLLLHEQFF. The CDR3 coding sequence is TGTGCCAGCAGCTTACTGCTACATGAGCAGTTCTTC.

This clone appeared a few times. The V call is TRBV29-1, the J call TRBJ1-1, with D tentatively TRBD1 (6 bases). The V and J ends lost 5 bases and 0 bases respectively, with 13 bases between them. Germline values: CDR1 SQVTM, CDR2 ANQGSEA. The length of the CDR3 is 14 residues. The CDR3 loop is CSVLRTDMNTEAFF. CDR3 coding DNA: TGCAGCGTTCTCCGGACAGACATGAACACTGAAGCTTTCTTT.

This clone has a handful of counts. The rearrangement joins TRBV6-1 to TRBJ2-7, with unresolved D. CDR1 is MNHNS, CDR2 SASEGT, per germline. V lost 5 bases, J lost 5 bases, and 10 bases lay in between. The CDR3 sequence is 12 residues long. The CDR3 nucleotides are TGTGCCAGCAGTCCGCGTAATAACGAGCAGTACTTC. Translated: CASSPRNNEQYF.

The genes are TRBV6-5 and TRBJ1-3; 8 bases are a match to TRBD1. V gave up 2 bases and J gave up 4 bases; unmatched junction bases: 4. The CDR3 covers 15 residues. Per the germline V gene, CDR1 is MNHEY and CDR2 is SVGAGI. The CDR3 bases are TGTGCCAGCAGTTACCATGACAGGGGAGGAAACACCATATATTTT. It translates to CASSYHDRGGNTIYF.

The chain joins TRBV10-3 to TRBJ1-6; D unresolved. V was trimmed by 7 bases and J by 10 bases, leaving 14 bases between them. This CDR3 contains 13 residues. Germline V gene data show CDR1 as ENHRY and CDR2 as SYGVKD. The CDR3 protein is CAITDGRESPLHF. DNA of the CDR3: TGTGCCATCACCGACGGGCGCGAGTCACCCCTCCACTTT.

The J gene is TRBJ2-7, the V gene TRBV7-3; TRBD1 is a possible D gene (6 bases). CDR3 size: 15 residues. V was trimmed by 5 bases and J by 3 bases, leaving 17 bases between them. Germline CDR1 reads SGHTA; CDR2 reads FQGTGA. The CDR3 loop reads CASSIYRVNNYEQYF. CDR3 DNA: TGTGCCAGCAGCATCTACAGGGTTAATAACTACGAGCAGTACTTC.

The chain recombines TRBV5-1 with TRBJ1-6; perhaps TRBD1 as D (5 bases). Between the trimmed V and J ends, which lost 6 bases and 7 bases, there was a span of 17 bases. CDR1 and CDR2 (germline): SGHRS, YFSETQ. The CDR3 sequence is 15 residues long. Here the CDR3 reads CASTPGESKNSPLHF. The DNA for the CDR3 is TGCGCCAGCACCCCGGGGGAGAGTAAGAATTCACCCCTCCACTTT.

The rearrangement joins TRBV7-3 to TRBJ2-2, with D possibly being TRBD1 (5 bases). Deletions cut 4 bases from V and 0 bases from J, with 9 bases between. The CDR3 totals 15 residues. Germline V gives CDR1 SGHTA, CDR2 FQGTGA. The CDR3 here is CASSSKGSNTGELFF. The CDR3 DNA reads TGTGCCAGCAGCTCCAAGGGGTCGAACACCGGGGAGCTGTTTTTT.

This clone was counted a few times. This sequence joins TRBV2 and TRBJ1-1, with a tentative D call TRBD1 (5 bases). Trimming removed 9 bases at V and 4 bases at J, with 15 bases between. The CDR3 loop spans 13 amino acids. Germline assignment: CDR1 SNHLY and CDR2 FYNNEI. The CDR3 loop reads CASRSQGGTEAFF. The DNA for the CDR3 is TGTGCCAGTCGGAGTCAGGGCGGCACTGAAGCTTTCTTT.

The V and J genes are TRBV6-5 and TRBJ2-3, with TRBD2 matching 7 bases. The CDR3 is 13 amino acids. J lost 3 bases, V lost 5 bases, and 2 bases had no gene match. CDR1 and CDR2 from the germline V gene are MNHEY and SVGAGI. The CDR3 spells CASSSGETDTQYF. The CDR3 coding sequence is TGTGCCAGCAGTAGCGGGGAAACAGATACGCAGTATTTT.

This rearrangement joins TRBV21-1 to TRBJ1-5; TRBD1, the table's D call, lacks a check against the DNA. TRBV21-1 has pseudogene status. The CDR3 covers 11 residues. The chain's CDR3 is CASSKQFHQHF. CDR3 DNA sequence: TGTGCCAGCAGCAAACAATTTCACCAGCATTTT.

The CDR3 loop is CASSLKGGNTEAFF. DNA for the CDR3: TGTGCCAGCAGCTTAAAGGGAGGGAATACTGAAGCTTTCTTT. The chain joins TRBV7-9 to TRBJ1-1; D remains ambiguous. This CDR3 is built from 14 residues. Germline V gives CDR1 SEHNR, CDR2 FQNEAQ (reference sequence). Trimming cost V 2 bases and J 5 bases, with 12 bases left between them. Based on the CDR3 plus reference TRBV7-9 and TRBJ1-1, the full variable domain is DTGVSQNPRHKITKRGQNVTFRCDPISEHNRLYWYRQTLGQGPEFLTYFQNEAQLEKSRLLSDRFSAERPKGSFSTLEIQRTEQGDSAMYLCASSLKGGNTEAFFGQGTRLTVV.

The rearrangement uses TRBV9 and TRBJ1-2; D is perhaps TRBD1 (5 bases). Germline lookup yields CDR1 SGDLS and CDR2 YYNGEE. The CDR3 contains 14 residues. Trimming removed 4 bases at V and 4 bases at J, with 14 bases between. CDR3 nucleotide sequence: TGTGCCAGCAGCCCGGGCAGGGTAGGCTATGGCTACACCTTC. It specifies CASSPGRVGYGYTF.

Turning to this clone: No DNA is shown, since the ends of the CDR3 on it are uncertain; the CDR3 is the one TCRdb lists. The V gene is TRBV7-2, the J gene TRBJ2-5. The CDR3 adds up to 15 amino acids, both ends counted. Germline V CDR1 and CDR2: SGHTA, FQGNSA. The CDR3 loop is CASSFRGRGPETQYF.

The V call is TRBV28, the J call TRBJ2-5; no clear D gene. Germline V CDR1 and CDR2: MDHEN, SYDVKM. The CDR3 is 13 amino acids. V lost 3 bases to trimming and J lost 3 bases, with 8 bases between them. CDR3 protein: CASSFLAKETQYF. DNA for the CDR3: TGTGCCAGCAGTTTCTTGGCTAAAGAGACCCAGTACTTC.

The CDR3 DNA reads TGTGCCAGCAGCCCCGACCGGGACAGGGTCGATAATGAGCAGTTCTTC. Its protein is CASSPDRDRVDNEQFF. The rearrangement links TRBV11-2 to TRBJ2-1, with TRBD1 matching over 9 bases. Trimming took 5 bases from V and 7 from J; bases not matched to a gene: 12. CDR3 length: 16 amino acids. Per germline, CDR1 SGHAT and CDR2 FQNNGV.

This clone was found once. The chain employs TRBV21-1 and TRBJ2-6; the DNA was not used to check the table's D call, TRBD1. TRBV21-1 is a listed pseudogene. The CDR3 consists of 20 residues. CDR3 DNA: TGTGCCAGCAGCGCAAAAGGTTTGGGGGACAGGGGGCCTGGGGCCAACGTCCTGACTTTC. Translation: CASSAKGLGDRGPGANVLTF.

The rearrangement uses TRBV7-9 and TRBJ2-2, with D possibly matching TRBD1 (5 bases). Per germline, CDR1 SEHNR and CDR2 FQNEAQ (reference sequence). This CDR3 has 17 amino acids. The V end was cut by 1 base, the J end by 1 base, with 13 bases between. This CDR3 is CASSLVLRQGNTGELFF. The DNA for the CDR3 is TGTGCCAGCAGCTTAGTTTTGCGGCAGGGGAACACCGGGGAGCTGTTTTTT.

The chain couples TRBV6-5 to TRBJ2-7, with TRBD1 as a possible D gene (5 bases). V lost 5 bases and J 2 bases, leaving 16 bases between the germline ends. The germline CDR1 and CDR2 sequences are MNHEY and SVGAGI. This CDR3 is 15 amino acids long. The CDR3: CASSRNPRVTYEQYF. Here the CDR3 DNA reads TGTGCCAGCAGTAGGAATCCCAGGGTAACCTACGAGCAGTACTTC.

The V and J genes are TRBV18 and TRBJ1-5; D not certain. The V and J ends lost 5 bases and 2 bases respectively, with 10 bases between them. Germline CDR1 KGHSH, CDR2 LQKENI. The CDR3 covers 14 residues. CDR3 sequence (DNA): TGTGCCAGCTCATTTTCTGTGGGCAATCAGCCCCAGCATTTT. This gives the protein CASSFSVGNQPQHF.

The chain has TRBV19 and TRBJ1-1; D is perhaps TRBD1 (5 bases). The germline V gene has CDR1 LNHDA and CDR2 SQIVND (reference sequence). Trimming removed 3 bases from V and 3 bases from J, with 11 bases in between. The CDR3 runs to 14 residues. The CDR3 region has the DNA TGTGCCAGTAGTATCAGGGTTGGAGACACTGAAGCTTTCTTT. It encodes CASSIRVGDTEAFF.

DNA for the CDR3: TGTGCCAGCAGCTTAGGCGGGGGGGCCAACGAGCAGTACTTC. It yields the protein CASSLGGGANEQYF. The chain recombines TRBV7-6 with TRBJ2-7; TRBD2 aligns across 9 bases. Germline trimming cut 1 base from V and 5 bases from J; bases unmatched to any gene: 3. This CDR3 has 14 residues. Germline V gene sequence: CDR1 SGHVS, CDR2 FNYEAQ.

CDR3 amino acids: CASSLGGLTGGSKGYTF. The CDR3 DNA follows: TGTGCCAGCAGCCTAGGGGGTTTAACAGGGGGCTCGAAAGGCTACACCTTC. The chain uses TRBV7-9 and TRBJ1-2; 9 nucleotides align to TRBD1. The germline V gene has CDR1 SEHNR and CDR2 FQNEAQ (reference sequence). V lost 5 bases, J lost 8 bases, and 18 bases stayed unmatched. The CDR3 is 17 amino acids.

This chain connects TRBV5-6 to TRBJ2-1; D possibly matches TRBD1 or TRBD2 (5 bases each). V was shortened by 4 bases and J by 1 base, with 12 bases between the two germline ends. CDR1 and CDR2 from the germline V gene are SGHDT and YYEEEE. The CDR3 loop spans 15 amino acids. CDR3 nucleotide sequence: TGTGCCAGCAGCCTGACGTGGGGGTCCTACAATGAGCAGTTCTTC. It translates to CASSLTWGSYNEQFF.